This T cell receptor (beta chain) was captured by sequencing in a study of regulatory T cells in long-lasting Graves disease. The time point denotes: newly diagnosed GD, antithyroid drugs for less than 3 months. Generation of the TCR library employed RNA extracted from PBMCs. Whole-study findings and limits: TRBV28, TRBJ1-2 and TRBJ2-5 emerged as the favored segments in persistent disease.

This clonotype has a handful of counts. Its antigen is currently unknown. Arm-PCR with iRepertoire HTBI primers amplified the CDR3 regions for these TCR beta libraries. TCRdb processed the multiplex PCR reads anew with MiXCR; each CDR3 protein has one entry. The sample has around 400,000 distinct CDR3 sequences, around 15% seen once. V trimming: 7 bases; J trimming: 5 bases; junction bases outside the gene matches: 11. The CDR3 is made up of 14 amino acids. CDR1 is SQVTM and CDR2 is ANQGSEA in the germline V gene. This chain connects TRBV29-1 to TRBJ1-2, with 9 bases fitting TRBD1. This clonotype was sampled from a female donor with Graves disease. The source was peripheral blood mononuclear cells (PBMCs), collected at new diagnosis, from a patient treated with antithyroid drugs. The CDR3 loop is CSAGHRGLGYGYTF. CDR3 DNA sequence: TGCAGCGCCGGTCACAGGGGGCTTGGGTATGGCTACACCTTC.